This TCR beta chain was recorded in a study of T cells in Graves' hyperthyroidism and ophthalmopathy. General study points: Ophthalmopathy was distinguished from stable hyperthyroidism by 13 V-J signatures. Among clonotypes expanded in thyroid above 0.001, most were also found in blood. Progression to ophthalmopathy was predicted a median of approximately seven months early.

As for this clonotype: Its antigen is unknown.

Patients showing uncontrolled infection, other autoimmune disease, pregnancy or lactation were ineligible. From RNA transcripts, TCR beta CDR3 regions were amplified. Primed by the HTBI set, a first-round RT-PCR was run on the TCR CDR3. TCRdb reprocessed the multiplex PCR reads with MiXCR, giving one entry per CDR3 protein. The data show about 700,000 distinct CDR3 sequences, just under 45% seen once. The receptor was isolated from an adult man with Graves' disease, either hyperthyroidism or ophthalmopathy (not recorded which). The sequencing input was peripheral blood or thyroid tissue (not recorded which).

CDR3 DNA sequence: TGTGCCAGCAATTTTACAGGGCTTGGCTACACCTTC. As protein: CASNFTGLGYTF. The chain recombines TRBV12-3 or TRBV12-4 with TRBJ1-2; TRBD1 is a possible D gene (6 bases). Between the trimmed V and J ends, which lost 7 bases and 7 bases, there was a span of 13 bases. CDR3 length equals 12 residues.